Listed here are 3 T cell receptor beta chains from one sample, sequenced in a study of T cell repertoires in cytomegalovirus infection. MiXCR, run by TCRdb on the reads, gives a single entry per CDR3 protein. The repertoire holds about 180,000 distinct CDR3 sequences, with roughly a sixth as singletons. Sequenced input: CD8+ T cells from PBMCs. The receptor set was obtained from a human donor in good health (CMV status not recorded). Some clones in this sample may be carry-over from other donors' samples.

This clonotype showed up many times. The J gene is TRBJ1-2, the V gene TRBV7-8; D remains ambiguous. CDR3 length equals 16 residues. Trimming took 5 bases from V and 0 from J, leaving 16 bases between them. Germline assignment: CDR1 SGHVS and CDR2 FQNEAQ. CDR3 coding DNA: TGTGCCAGCAGCCCAGCGGTCGACATGGCTAACTATGGCTACACCTTC. Translating it yields CASSPAVDMANYGYTF.

The genes are TRBV12-3 or TRBV12-4 and TRBJ2-1; D possibly corresponds to TRBD1 (6 bases). The V end lost 8 bases, the J end lost 3 bases, and 11 bases lay between the germline ends. CDR3 length: 13 amino acids. This CDR3 is CASSPGDYNEQFF. CDR3 bases: TGTGCCAGCTCGCCAGGGGACTACAATGAGCAGTTCTTC.

This chain joins TRBV6-5 and TRBJ2-1; D tentatively fits TRBD1 or TRBD2 (5 bases each). V lost 0 bases, J lost 0 bases, and 15 bases lay in between. CDR3 length: 18 residues. The germline V gene encodes CDR1 MNHEY and CDR2 SVGAGI. CDR3 residues: CASSYSVRDGVSYNEQFF. The CDR3 DNA reads as TGTGCCAGCAGTTACTCGGTCCGGGACGGGGTCTCCTACAATGAGCAGTTCTTC.